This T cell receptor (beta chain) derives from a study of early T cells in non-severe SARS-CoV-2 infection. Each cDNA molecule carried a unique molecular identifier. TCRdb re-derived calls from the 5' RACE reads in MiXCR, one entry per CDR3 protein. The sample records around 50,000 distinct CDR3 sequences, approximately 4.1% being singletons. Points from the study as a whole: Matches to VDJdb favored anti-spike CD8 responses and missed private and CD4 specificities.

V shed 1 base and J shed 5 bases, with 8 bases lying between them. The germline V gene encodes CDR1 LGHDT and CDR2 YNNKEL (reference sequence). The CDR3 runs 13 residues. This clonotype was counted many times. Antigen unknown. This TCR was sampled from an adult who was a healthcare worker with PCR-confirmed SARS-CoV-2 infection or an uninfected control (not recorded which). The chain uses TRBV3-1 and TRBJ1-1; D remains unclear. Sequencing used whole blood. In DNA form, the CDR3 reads TGTGCCAGCAGCCAAGTCAAAGAGACTGAAGCTTTCTTT. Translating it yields CASSQVKETEAFF. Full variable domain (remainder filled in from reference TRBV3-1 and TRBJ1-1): DTAVSQTPKYLVTQMGNDKSIKCEQNLGHDTMYWYKQDSKKFLKIMFSYNNKELIINETVPNRFSPKSPDKAHLNLHINSLELGDSAVYFCASSQVKETEAFFGQGTRLTVV.